This passage covers 22 T cell receptor beta chains from one sample sequenced in a study of cytomegalovirus exposure and HLA in healthy donors. Researchers ran the PCR with 60 Vbeta and 13 Jbeta primers. Profiling relied on immunoSEQ multiplex PCR, and the TCRdb table lists in-frame clones only, not all of them. Its clone listing holds some 120,000 clones. The sequencing input was PBMCs. The receptors were sampled from a man in his forties or fifties in good health and CMV-seronegative.

This sequence joins TRBV4-2 and TRBJ2-2; 8 nucleotides agree with TRBD1. This CDR3 has 15 residues. CDR1 is LGHNA and CDR2 is YNFKEQ in the germline V gene. V lost 0 bases and J lost 5; bases outside the gene matches: 2. CDR3 residues: CASSQETGGTGELFF. The DNA for the CDR3 is TGTGCCAGCAGCCAAGAAACAGGGGGGACCGGGGAGCTGTTTTTT.

Of note for this clone: One junction end does not reproduce the germline sequence, and a read error may be involved. The rearrangement uses TRBV4-1 and TRBJ2-7; TRBD2 matches at 9 bases. CDR3 length: 13 amino acids. CDR1 and CDR2 (germline): MGHRA, YSYEKL. This CDR3 is CASSRLAEAPPHF. DNA for the CDR3: TGCGCCAGCAGCCGACTAGCGGAGGCCCCCCCCCACTTC.

V and J are TRBV27 and TRBJ2-7; 8 nucleotides match TRBD1. Germline loops: CDR1 MNHEY, CDR2 SMNVEV (reference sequence). This CDR3 is built from 13 residues. Trimming cost V 4 bases and J 9 bases; bases outside gene matches: 8. In DNA, the CDR3 is TGTGCCAGCAGTTCCTCAATAACAGGGGGGCAGTACTTC. Its translation is CASSSSITGGQYF.

About this clone itself: The same CDR3 arises from other DNA sequences in this sample as well. CDR3 in amino acids: CASSQDRINYGYTF. The CDR3 DNA is TGCGCCAGCAGTCAGGACAGGATTAACTATGGCTACACCTTC. The chain combines TRBV5-1 with TRBJ1-2; 7 bases line up with TRBD1. J lost 1 base, V lost 5 bases, and 5 bases had no gene match. This CDR3 spans 14 amino acids. From germline, CDR1 is SGHRS and CDR2 YFSETQ.

The V call is TRBV11-3, the J call TRBJ1-1; D gene uncertain. The CDR3 length is 14 residues. CDR1 SGHNT and CDR2 YENEEA come from the germline V gene. Trimming pared 2 bases from V and 5 bases from J, leaving 12 bases between. CDR3 in DNA: TGTGCCAGCAGCTTAAAAGCATCGGGAACTGAAGCTTTCTTT. Amino acid sequence: CASSLKASGTEAFF.

The chain combines TRBV5-1 with TRBJ1-1; tentatively, D is TRBD1 (6 bases). The V gene's germline CDR1 is SGHRS and CDR2 YFSETQ. The CDR3 spans 15 residues. Trimming pared 5 bases from V and 0 bases from J, leaving 14 bases between. The chain's CDR3 is CASSQTGNLNTEAFF. The CDR3 DNA reads as TGCGCCAGCAGTCAAACAGGGAACTTGAACACTGAAGCTTTCTTT.

The V call is TRBV7-9, the J call TRBJ2-7, with 7 bases matching TRBD2. V was pared by 3 bases and J by 2 bases, with 4 bases of the junction left unmatched. The germline gives CDR1 SEHNR, CDR2 FQNEAQ (reference sequence). This CDR3 has 14 amino acids. CDR3 sequence reads: CASSFWGGTYEQYF. CDR3 coding DNA: TGTGCCAGCAGCTTTTGGGGGGGGACCTACGAGCAGTACTTC.

The chain links TRBV28 to TRBJ2-7, with a weak D call TRBD1 (6 bases). Germline V lookup: CDR1 MDHEN, CDR2 SYDVKM. The CDR3 has 15 amino acids. Trimming removed 6 bases at V and 0 bases at J, with 15 bases between. The CDR3, as DNA: TGTGCCAGCAGGGAAATCGGACAGCCCTCCTACGAGCAGTACTTC. Translation gives CASREIGQPSYEQYF.

This chain links TRBV7-2 with TRBJ1-1; TRBD1 might be the D (5 bases). Germline CDR1 SGHTA, CDR2 FQGNSA. The CDR3 extends over 15 amino acids. V dropped 4 bases and J dropped 4 bases, with 16 bases sitting between them. This CDR3 is CASSSQGGKGTEAFF. CDR3 sequence (DNA): TGTGCCAGCAGCTCGCAGGGAGGCAAAGGCACTGAAGCTTTCTTT.

Comments on this clone: Relative to the germline gene, one junction end is altered; a read error may explain this. CDR3 nucleotides: TGTGCCAGCAGGCCCTACGGTAGACAGGCGGTAGACGCGCACTTC. This sequence encodes CASRPYGRQAVDAHF. The chain links TRBV28 to TRBJ2-7, with a tentative D call TRBD1 (6 bases). Looked up from germline, CDR1 is MDHEN and CDR2 is SYDVKM. The CDR3 contains 15 residues.

The CDR3 nucleotides read TGTGCCAGCAGCGCGACGGGACAGACTTCCTACGAGCAGTACTTC. Its protein product is CASSATGQTSYEQYF. V gene TRBV7-9 combines with J gene TRBJ2-7; 7 nucleotides match TRBD1. Looked up from germline, CDR1 is SEHNR and CDR2 is FQNEAQ (reference sequence). V lost 5 bases, J lost 1 base, and 8 bases stayed unmatched. The CDR3 has 15 amino acids.

The V gene is TRBV7-3, the J gene TRBJ2-7; D is unresolved. Germline V gene lookup returns CDR1 SGHTA and CDR2 FQGTGA. CDR3 size: 13 residues. Trimming took 0 bases from V and 5 from J, leaving 8 bases between them. For the CDR3, the DNA is TGTGCCAGCAGCTTAACTAGCCTGGACGAGCAGTACTTC. It codes for CASSLTSLDEQYF.

The chain is built from TRBV2 and TRBJ2-2, with 8 bases identical to TRBD2. This CDR3 is 17 amino acids long. V gave up 6 bases and J gave up 3 bases; unmatched junction bases: 12. CDR1 and CDR2 from the germline V gene are SNHLY and FYNNEI. The CDR3 nucleotides are TGTGCCAGCAGGAGGGCGGGGGGAATAAGGGACACCGGGGAGCTGTTTTTT. This codes for CASRRAGGIRDTGELFF.

The rearrangement uses TRBV9 and TRBJ2-3; TRBD1 might be the D (5 bases). Germline assignment: CDR1 SGDLS and CDR2 YYNGEE. Trimming shortened V by 0 bases and J by 1 base, and 12 bases separated the two germline ends. This CDR3 has 16 residues. For the CDR3, the DNA is TGTGCCAGCAGCGTAGGTGTGGGGCTAGGCACAGATACGCAGTATTTT. Encoded protein: CASSVGVGLGTDTQYF. Complete variable domain (other parts from reference TRBV9 and TRBJ2-3): DSGVTQTPKHLITATGQRVTLRCSPRSGDLSVYWYQQSLDQGLQFLIQYYNGEERAKGNILERFSAQQFPDLHSELNLSSLELGDSALYFCASSVGVGLGTDTQYFGPGTRLTVL.

A word on this clone: Other DNA sequences from this sample encode an identical CDR3 as well. J is TRBJ1-1 and V is TRBV27; D remains unclear. Trimming took 3 bases from V and 0 from J, leaving 5 bases between them. In germline, CDR1 is MNHEY, CDR2 SMNVEV (reference sequence). The CDR3 is made up of 13 amino acids. DNA for the CDR3: TGTGCCAGCAGTTTTACAGTGAACACTGAAGCTTTCTTT. This sequence encodes CASSFTVNTEAFF.

The chain recombines TRBV10-3 with TRBJ2-7, with a possible D match to TRBD2 (6 bases). V lost 0 bases and J 3 bases, leaving 12 bases between the germline ends. This CDR3 has 15 amino acids. Germline V gives CDR1 ENHRY, CDR2 SYGVKD. In DNA, the CDR3 is TGTGCCATCAGTGAGTCGGGCGCGGGATACTACGAGCAGTACTTC. It yields the protein CAISESGAGYYEQYF.

This chain uses TRBV7-2 with TRBJ2-7, with TRBD2 as a possible D gene (7 bases). The CDR3 runs to 16 residues. From germline, CDR1 is SGHTA and CDR2 FQGNSA. The V end lost 1 base, the J end lost 0 bases, and 13 bases lay between the germline ends. This CDR3 is CASSLVGGRFSYEQYF. CDR3 sequence (DNA): TGTGCCAGCAGCTTAGTCGGGGGGCGGTTCTCCTACGAGCAGTACTTC.

The chain employs TRBV6-4 and TRBJ2-1, with 16 bases aligning to TRBD2. The J segment lost 7 bases and the V segment lost 0 bases, leaving 3 bases of the junction unmatched. Germline values: CDR1 MRHNA, CDR2 SNTAGT. The CDR3 runs to 17 residues. DNA for the CDR3: TGTGCCAGCAGTGACTCCTGGGGACTAGCGGGAGGGAATGAGCAGTTCTTC. This codes for CASSDSWGLAGGNEQFF.

This sequence joins TRBV7-2 and TRBJ2-1; D is possibly TRBD1 (5 bases). The CDR3 runs to 11 residues. The V gene lost 6 bases and the J gene lost 10 bases, with 10 bases spanning the gap. From germline, CDR1 is SGHTA and CDR2 FQGNSA. The CDR3 reads CASRGQGEQFF. The CDR3 DNA reads TGTGCCAGCAGGGGGCAGGGCGAGCAGTTCTTC.

This chain uses TRBV28 with TRBJ1-1; no firm D call. CDR3 length equals 13 residues. Trimming left V 3 bases short and J 8 bases short, with 13 bases between. In germline, CDR1 is MDHEN, CDR2 SYDVKM. Here the CDR3 DNA reads TGTGCCAGCAGTTTGGTTCAGGTGGGCGAAGCTTTCTTT. It encodes CASSLVQVGEAFF.

The rearrangement links TRBV28 to TRBJ1-2, with D perhaps matching TRBD1 (5 bases). CDR3 length: 16 amino acids. The germline gives CDR1 MDHEN, CDR2 SYDVKM. V lost 1 base to trimming and J lost 0 bases, with 12 bases between them. In nucleotides, the CDR3 is TGTGCCAGCAGTTTATTGTGGGGCTCCGCTAACTATGGCTACACCTTC. Encoded protein: CASSLLWGSANYGYTF.

The genes are TRBV10-3 and TRBJ1-2; D ambiguous. The CDR3 loop spans 15 amino acids. Trimming took 9 bases from V and 8 from J, leaving 25 bases between them. Germline V gene sequence: CDR1 ENHRY, CDR2 SYGVKD. This CDR3 is CAITNDREVSSGYTF. CDR3 DNA: TGTGCCATAACTAACGATAGAGAGGTCTCGTCCGGCTACACCTTC.